This passage covers 19 T cell receptor beta chains from one sample sequenced in a study of T cell responses to AZD1222 COVID-19 vaccine. Produced via immunoSEQ multiplex PCR; TCRdb's table is partial and in-frame only. The top ten clones hold 1.6% of a sample with fewer than 200,000 clones, about nine tenths of them seen once. The material was peripheral blood, obtained on day 0 of AZD1222 vaccination. Receptors were obtained from an adult in good health.

This chain uses TRBV18 with TRBJ1-4; D is perhaps TRBD1 (6 bases). Germline loops: CDR1 KGHSH, CDR2 LQKENI. V gave up 5 bases and J gave up 8 bases, with 18 bases separating them. The CDR3 totals 15 residues. The CDR3 DNA reads TGTGCCAGCTCATCGCAAACAGGGAGCCGGGAAAAACTGTTTTTT. It is translated as CASSSQTGSREKLFF.

The genes are TRBV7-2 and TRBJ2-7, with D unresolved. V lost 5 bases, J lost 3 bases, and 5 bases lay in between. The CDR3 runs to 11 residues. Germline V gene data show CDR1 as SGHTA and CDR2 as FQGNSA. CDR3 amino acids: CASSRLYEQYF. The CDR3 DNA reads as TGTGCCAGCAGCCGCCTCTACGAGCAGTACTTC.

This clone was recorded once. V is TRBV6-6 and J is TRBJ2-7; maybe TRBD2 (5 bases). The CDR3 sequence is 15 residues long. Germline V gene data show CDR1 as MNHNY and CDR2 as SVGAGI (reference sequence). V lost 5 bases and J lost 2, with 16 bases in between. In DNA form, the CDR3 reads TGTGCCAGCAGTCTTCCCGAGGGTGGAGCCTACGAGCAGTACTTC. Translation: CASSLPEGGAYEQYF.

The chain couples TRBV18 to TRBJ2-3; 9 bases line up with TRBD1. The V segment lost 5 bases and the J segment 2 bases; nucleotides outside the gene matches: 14. This CDR3 spans 18 amino acids. Germline V gives CDR1 KGHSH, CDR2 LQKENI. The CDR3 nucleotides read TGTGCCAGCTCAACCACCACGCCGCGGACAGGGGACACAGATACGCAGTATTTT. Translating it yields CASSTTTPRTGDTDTQYF.

The gene calls are TRBV5-1 and TRBJ2-6; no reliable D call. The CDR3 totals 14 residues. Germline CDR1 and CDR2: SGHRS and YFSETQ. Between the trimmed V and J ends, which lost 6 bases and 0 bases, there was a span of 7 bases. CDR3 bases: TGCGCCAGCACCCCCTTCTCTGGGGCCAACGTCCTGACTTTC. Its protein product is CASTPFSGANVLTF. Variable domain in full (rest from reference TRBV5-1 and TRBJ2-6): KAGVTQTPRYLIKTRGQQVTLSCSPISGHRSVSWYQQTPGQGLQFLFEYFSETQRNKGNFPGRFSGRQFSNSRSEMNVSTLELGDSALYLCASTPFSGANVLTFGAGSRLTVL.

In this sample, this clone turned up once. The genes are TRBV7-9 and TRBJ1-5; no reliable D call. Per the germline V gene, CDR1 is SEHNR and CDR2 is FQNEAQ (reference sequence). This CDR3 spans 12 amino acids. Trimming pared 1 base from V and 9 bases from J, leaving 7 bases between. The CDR3 DNA reads TGTGCCAGCAGCTTAGATTCCGGGCCCCAGCATTTT. As protein: CASSLDSGPQHF. Together with reference TRBV7-9 and TRBJ1-5, the CDR3 gives the full variable domain: DTGVSQNPRHKITKRGQNVTFRCDPISEHNRLYWYRQTLGQGPEFLTYFQNEAQLEKSRLLSDRFSAERPKGSFSTLEIQRTEQGDSAMYLCASSLDSGPQHFGDGTRLSIL.

Details on this clone: Because the CDR3's place on the DNA is in doubt, the DNA is left out and the CDR3 is given as listed by TCRdb. This rearrangement joins TRBV9 to TRBJ2-7. Germline CDR1 is SGDLS and CDR2 is YYNGEE. Counting both end residues, the CDR3 totals 13 amino acids. This CDR3 reads CASSNFGAGEQYF.

For the CDR3, the DNA is TGTGCCAGCAGTGACCGTAGGGGATTGGCTAATGAAAAACTGTTTTTT. Its translation: CASSDRRGLANEKLFF. The chain links TRBV6-1 to TRBJ1-4; weak D call: TRBD1 (5 bases). The germline gives CDR1 MNHNS, CDR2 SASEGT. The CDR3 has 16 amino acids. The V and J ends lost 3 bases and 3 bases respectively, with 14 bases between them.

This clone showed up just once. The rearrangement joins TRBV6-2 or TRBV6-3 to TRBJ2-3, with 9 bases that match TRBD1. V trimming: 2 bases; J trimming: 0 bases; junction bases outside the gene matches: 6. Germline-derived CDR1 and CDR2 are MNHEY and SVGEGT. The CDR3 loop spans 17 amino acids. The CDR3 coding sequence is TGTGCCAGCAGTTACGGACAGGGGTATATGAGCACAGATACGCAGTATTTT. This sequence encodes CASSYGQGYMSTDTQYF.

DNA for the CDR3: TGTGCCAGCTCACAAGGAAGCCCGGGACGGGCTAACTATGGCTACACCTTC. It specifies CASSQGSPGRANYGYTF. The gene calls are TRBV18 and TRBJ1-2; D may be TRBD1 (5 bases). V was cut by 4 bases and J by 0 bases, with 18 bases left in between. CDR1 and CDR2 from the germline V gene are KGHSH and LQKENI. This CDR3 region has 17 residues.

The V call is TRBV6-5, the J call TRBJ1-4, with D perhaps TRBD1 (5 bases). The CDR3 loop spans 16 amino acids. Germline loops: CDR1 MNHEY, CDR2 SVGAGI. Trimming removed 3 bases at V and 0 bases at J, with 11 bases between. The CDR3 nucleotides read TGTGCCAGCAGTTATGGTGGGGCAGCAACTAATGAAAAACTGTTTTTT. Protein sequence: CASSYGGAATNEKLFF.

This chain links TRBV10-1 with TRBJ2-7, with TRBD2 matching 14 bases. The CDR3 runs to 18 residues. The V gene's germline CDR1 is WNHNN and CDR2 SYGVQD (reference sequence). J was trimmed by 5 bases and V by 3 bases; bases with no gene match: 12. CDR3 DNA: TGCGCCAGCAGTGACGGACTAGCGGGAGGACCACGGGGGGACGAGCAGTACTTC. This codes for CASSDGLAGGPRGDEQYF.

The chain employs TRBV5-1 and TRBJ2-1; possible D gene TRBD2, 6 bases. This CDR3 has 15 residues. Germline V lookup: CDR1 SGHRS, CDR2 YFSETQ. V dropped 0 bases and J dropped 5 bases, with 12 bases sitting between them. This CDR3 is CASSLVGGRNNEQFF. For the CDR3, the DNA is TGCGCCAGCAGCTTGGTTGGAGGGAGGAACAATGAGCAGTTCTTC. Together with reference TRBV5-1 and TRBJ2-1, the CDR3 gives the full variable domain: KAGVTQTPRYLIKTRGQQVTLSCSPISGHRSVSWYQQTPGQGLQFLFEYFSETQRNKGNFPGRFSGRQFSNSRSEMNVSTLELGDSALYLCASSLVGGRNNEQFFGPGTRLTVL.

The chain employs TRBV30 and TRBJ1-6; 8 bases are a match to TRBD1. The CDR3 extends over 18 amino acids. In germline, CDR1 is GTSNPN, CDR2 SVGIG (reference sequence). V shed 5 bases, J shed 0 bases, and the junction held 12 bases outside the gene matches. The CDR3 region is CAWELQTGAGSYNSPLHF. The CDR3 region has the DNA TGTGCCTGGGAACTACAGACAGGGGCTGGCTCCTATAATTCACCCCTCCACTTT.

The chain joins TRBV7-2 to TRBJ2-7, with a possible D match to TRBD2 (6 bases). The CDR3 is 13 residues long. Per germline, CDR1 SGHTA and CDR2 FQGNSA. Trimming cost V 5 bases and J 3 bases, with 11 bases left between them. CDR3 in DNA: TGTGCCAGCAGCCCTTGGGACTTCTACGAGCAGTACTTC. As protein: CASSPWDFYEQYF. The complete variable domain, with remaining parts taken from reference TRBV7-2 and TRBJ2-7, reads GAGVSQSPSNKVTEKGKDVELRCDPISGHTALYWYRQSLGQGLEFLIYFQGNSAPDKSGLPSDRFSAERTGGSVSTLTIQRTQQEDSAVYLCASSPWDFYEQYFGPGTRLTVT.

The chain employs TRBV5-1 and TRBJ1-1; D is perhaps TRBD1 (5 bases). V was trimmed by 4 bases and J by 4 bases, leaving 29 bases between them. Germline CDR1 reads SGHRS; CDR2 reads YFSETQ. The CDR3 runs to 19 residues. CDR3 amino acids: CASSPGLVAFGAPPTEAFF. The CDR3 nucleotides read TGCGCCAGCAGCCCTGGCTTGGTAGCCTTCGGGGCACCCCCCACTGAAGCTTTCTTT.

The V and J genes are TRBV2 and TRBJ1-5; 11 bases agree with TRBD1. Germline CDR1 and CDR2: SNHLY and FYNNEI. The CDR3 is made up of 15 amino acids. Losses at the gene ends were 5 bases for V and 6 bases for J; bases not matched to a gene: 6. Here the CDR3 reads CASSLDRGQSQPQHF. CDR3 DNA: TGTGCCAGCAGTTTGGACAGGGGGCAGAGTCAGCCCCAGCATTTT.

The V gene is TRBV12-3 or TRBV12-4, the J gene TRBJ1-2; TRBD1 agrees at 7 bases. V dropped 5 bases and J dropped 5; count of bases not matched to a gene: 2. This CDR3 contains 12 residues. This CDR3 reads CASSQTGYGYTF. The CDR3 nucleotides read TGTGCCAGCAGTCAGACAGGGTATGGCTACACCTTC.

The rearrangement joins TRBV2 to TRBJ1-2; a possible D gene is TRBD1 (5 bases). CDR1 is SNHLY, CDR2 FYNNEI, per germline. The CDR3 spans 14 residues. V was trimmed by 5 bases and J by 3 bases, leaving 13 bases between them. CDR3 loop: CASSRDRGDYGYTF. The CDR3 DNA follows: TGTGCCAGCAGTCGCGACAGAGGGGACTATGGCTACACCTTC.